This TCR beta chain was observed in a study of T cells in Graves' hyperthyroidism and ophthalmopathy. This clonotype was detected only a few times. Its antigen is not known. Based on clinical symptoms, serum thyroxine and TRAb, thyroid ultrasound and orbital computed tomography, diagnoses were reached. Regarding the study as a whole: The model made its ophthalmopathy prediction, and onset followed a median approximately six months later. Blood also held most thyroid clonotypes expanded beyond 0.001.

This CDR3 spans 12 amino acids. V lost 1 base and J 9 bases, leaving 7 bases between the germline ends. Germline values: CDR1 WNHNN, CDR2 SYGVQD (reference sequence). Template material for amplifying TCR beta CDR3 regions consisted of RNA transcripts. During a first-round RT-PCR of the TCR CDR3, the HTBI primer set was used. TCRdb processed the multiplex PCR reads anew with MiXCR; each CDR3 protein has one entry. The sample lists more than 650,000 distinct CDR3 sequences; around 15% were seen once. Sequenced: blood. The genes are TRBV10-1 and TRBJ1-5; D possibly corresponds to TRBD1 (5 bases). This sequence was found in a woman under 30 with Graves' hyperthyroidism. For the CDR3, the DNA is TGCGCCAGCAGTGAGTGGGGGGGGCCCCAGCATTTT. Amino acid sequence: CASSEWGGPQHF.